The 7 T cell receptor beta chains listed next were all sequenced from one sample in a study of response to subunit inactivated influenza vaccine. TCRdb reprocessed the RT-PCR reads via MiXCR and lists one record per CDR3 protein. The sample carries 800,000 to 1,000,000 distinct CDR3 sequences, 21% recorded once. Here the sequenced sample was PBMCs from blood, taken roughly 5 days after vaccination. These receptors came from a man aged 45-65 years who received an inactivated influenza vaccine.

This clonotype has only a few counts. This sequence joins TRBV7-9 and TRBJ2-1; possibly TRBD1 for D (5 bases). The germline V gene encodes CDR1 SEHNR and CDR2 FQNEAQ (reference sequence). V gave up 2 bases and J gave up 6 bases, with 11 bases separating them. The length of the CDR3 is 14 residues. The CDR3 bases are TGTGCCAGCAGCTTATGGGTCCAGGGCAATGAGCAGTTCTTC. Encoded protein: CASSLWVQGNEQFF.

CDR3 amino acids: CASSLLHTGANVLTF. CDR3 sequence (DNA): TGTGCCAGCAGCTTACTCCATACTGGGGCCAACGTCCTGACTTTC. The genes are TRBV7-2 and TRBJ2-6, with D uncertain. This CDR3 has 15 residues. Germline V CDR1 and CDR2: SGHTA, FQGNSA. The V end lost 2 bases, the J end lost 2 bases, and 7 bases lay between the germline ends.

The V gene is TRBV6-1, the J gene TRBJ2-7; D call uncertain. Germline values: CDR1 MNHNS, CDR2 SASEGT. This CDR3 comprises 15 residues. V dropped 4 bases and J dropped 4 bases, with 17 bases sitting between them. CDR3 bases: TGTGCCAGCAGTGTCTTCCCTACAGAGGCATACGAGCAGTACTTC. It encodes CASSVFPTEAYEQYF.

The chain links TRBV10-3 to TRBJ1-4; D is possibly TRBD1 (5 bases). V gave up 3 bases and J gave up 2 bases, with 10 bases separating them. The CDR3 length is 15 residues. The germline V gene encodes CDR1 ENHRY and CDR2 SYGVKD. CDR3 residues: CAISDRDGTNEKLFF. In DNA, the CDR3 is TGTGCCATCAGTGACAGGGACGGGACTAATGAAAAACTGTTTTTT.

In this sample, this clonotype turned up a few times. The chain has TRBV20-1 and TRBJ1-3; D possibly corresponds to TRBD1 (6 bases). Germline values: CDR1 DFQATT, CDR2 SNEGSKA (reference sequence). The V gene lost 0 bases and the J gene lost 3 bases, with 9 bases spanning the gap. The CDR3 runs 14 residues. CDR3 residues: CSARDTGFGNTIYF. In DNA, the CDR3 is TGCAGTGCTAGAGACACAGGGTTTGGAAACACCATATATTTT.

The chain uses TRBV5-6 and TRBJ2-1; D is ambiguous. The CDR3 consists of 14 residues. V shed 4 bases and J shed 7 bases, with 15 bases lying between them. Germline CDR1 and CDR2: SGHDT and YYEEEE. CDR3 loop: CASSLVSLRNEQFF. CDR3 DNA sequence: TGTGCCAGCAGCCTCGTTTCCCTTCGGAATGAGCAGTTCTTC.

This clonotype was observed a few times. This chain links TRBV18 with TRBJ2-5; TRBD2 agrees at 8 bases. The CDR3 is made up of 14 amino acids. V lost 2 bases to trimming and J lost 5 bases; unmatched junction nucleotides: 4. Germline V gene lookup returns CDR1 KGHSH and CDR2 LQKENI. CDR3 sequence: CASSPRTSRETQYF. As DNA, the CDR3 is TGTGCCAGCTCACCAAGGACTAGCAGGGAGACCCAGTACTTC. The full variable domain, rest sourced from reference TRBV18 and TRBJ2-5, is NAGVMQNPRHLVRRRGQEARLRCSPMKGHSHVYWYRQLPEEGLKFMVYLQKENIIDESGMPKERFSAEFPKEGPSILRIQQVVRGDSAAYFCASSPRTSRETQYFGPGTRLLVL.